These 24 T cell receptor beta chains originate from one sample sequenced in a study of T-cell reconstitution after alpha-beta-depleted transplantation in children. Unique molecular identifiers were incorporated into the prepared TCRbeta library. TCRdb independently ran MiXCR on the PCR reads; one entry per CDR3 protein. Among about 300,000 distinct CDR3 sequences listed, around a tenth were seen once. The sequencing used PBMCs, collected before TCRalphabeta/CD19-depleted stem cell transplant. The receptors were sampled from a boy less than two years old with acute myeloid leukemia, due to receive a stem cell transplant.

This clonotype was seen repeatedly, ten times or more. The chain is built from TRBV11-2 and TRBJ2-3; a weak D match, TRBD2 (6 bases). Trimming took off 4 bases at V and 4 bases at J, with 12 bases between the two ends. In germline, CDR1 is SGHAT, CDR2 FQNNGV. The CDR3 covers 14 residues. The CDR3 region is CASSSPTRPDTQYF. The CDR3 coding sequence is TGTGCCAGCAGCTCCCCGACTAGGCCAGATACGCAGTATTTT.

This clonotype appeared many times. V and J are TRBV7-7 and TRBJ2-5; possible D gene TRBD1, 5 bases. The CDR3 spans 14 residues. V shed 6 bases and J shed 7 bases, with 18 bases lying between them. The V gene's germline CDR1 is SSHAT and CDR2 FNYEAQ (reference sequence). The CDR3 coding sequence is TGTGCCAGCAGTCCAGGTTCGGCCCAGGGGACCCAGTACTTC. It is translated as CASSPGSAQGTQYF.

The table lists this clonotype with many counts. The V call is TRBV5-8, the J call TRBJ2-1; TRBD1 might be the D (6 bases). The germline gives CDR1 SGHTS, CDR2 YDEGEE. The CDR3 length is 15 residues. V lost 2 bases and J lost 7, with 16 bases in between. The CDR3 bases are TGTGCCAGCAGCTTTCCACAGGGATTATGGAATGAGCAGTTCTTC. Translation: CASSFPQGLWNEQFF.

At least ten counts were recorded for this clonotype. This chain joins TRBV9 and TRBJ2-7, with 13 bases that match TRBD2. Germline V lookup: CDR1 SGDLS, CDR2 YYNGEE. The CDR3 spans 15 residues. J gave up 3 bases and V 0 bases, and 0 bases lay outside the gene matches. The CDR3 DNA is TGTGCCAGCAGCGTAGGACTAGCGGGGGGCTACGAGCAGTACTTC. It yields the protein CASSVGLAGGYEQYF.

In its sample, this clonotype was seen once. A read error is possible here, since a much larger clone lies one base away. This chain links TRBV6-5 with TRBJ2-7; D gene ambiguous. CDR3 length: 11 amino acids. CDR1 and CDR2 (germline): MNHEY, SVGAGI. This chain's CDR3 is CASIVVYEQNF. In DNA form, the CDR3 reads TGTGCCAGCATAGTTGTCTACGAGCAGAACTTC.

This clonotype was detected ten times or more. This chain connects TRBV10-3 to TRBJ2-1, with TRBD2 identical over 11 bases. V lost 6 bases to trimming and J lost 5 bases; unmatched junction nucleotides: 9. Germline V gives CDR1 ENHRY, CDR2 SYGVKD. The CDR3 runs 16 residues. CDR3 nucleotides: TGTGCCATCAGCCTTGAACTAGCGGGGGTCCACAATGAGCAGTTCTTC. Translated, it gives CAISLELAGVHNEQFF.

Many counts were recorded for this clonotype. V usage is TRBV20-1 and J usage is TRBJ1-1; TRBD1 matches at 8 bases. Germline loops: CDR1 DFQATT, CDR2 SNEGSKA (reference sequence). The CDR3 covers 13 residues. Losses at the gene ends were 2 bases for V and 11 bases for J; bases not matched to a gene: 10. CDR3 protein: CSARLQGGGGAFF. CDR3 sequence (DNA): TGCAGTGCTAGACTACAGGGGGGCGGGGGGGCTTTCTTT.

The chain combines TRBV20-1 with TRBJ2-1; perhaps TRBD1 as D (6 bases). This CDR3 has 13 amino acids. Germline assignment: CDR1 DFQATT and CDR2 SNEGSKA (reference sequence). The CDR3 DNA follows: TGCAGCAAAAGGACAGCGTTATACAATGAGCAGTTCTTC. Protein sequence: CSKRTALYNEQFF.

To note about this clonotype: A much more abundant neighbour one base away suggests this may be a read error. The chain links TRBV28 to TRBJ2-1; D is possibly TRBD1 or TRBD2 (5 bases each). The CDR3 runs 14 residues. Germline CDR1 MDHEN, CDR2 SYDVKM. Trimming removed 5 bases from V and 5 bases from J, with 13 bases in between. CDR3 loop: CASSIPGADNEQFF. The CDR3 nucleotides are TGTGCCAGCAGTATCCCCGGGGCTGACAATGAGCAGTTCTTC.

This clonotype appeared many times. CDR3 in DNA: TGTGCCAGCAGTTTGGGGGGGACACCGAATCAGCCCCAGCATTTT. This encodes CASSLGGTPNQPQHF. The J gene is TRBJ1-5, the V gene TRBV12-3 or TRBV12-4; a possible D gene is TRBD1 (6 bases). The CDR3 extends over 15 amino acids. Between the trimmed V and J ends, which lost 3 bases and 4 bases, there was a span of 13 bases.

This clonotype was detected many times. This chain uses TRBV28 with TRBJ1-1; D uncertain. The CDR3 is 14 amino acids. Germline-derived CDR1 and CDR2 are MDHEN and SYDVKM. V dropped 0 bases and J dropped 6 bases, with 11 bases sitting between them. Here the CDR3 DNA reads TGTGCCAGCAGTTTATGGACGGGAAACGCTGAAGCTTTCTTT. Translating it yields CASSLWTGNAEAFF.

CDR3 bases: TGTGCCAGCAGCCAAGGAGGGGGGAGCGGTGAAAAACTGTTTTTT. Translating gives CASSQGGGSGEKLFF. The rearrangement links TRBV4-2 to TRBJ1-4; TRBD1 is a possible D gene (6 bases). Germline V lookup: CDR1 LGHNA, CDR2 YNFKEQ. The V end lost 1 base, the J end lost 7 bases, and 13 bases lay between the germline ends. This CDR3 contains 15 residues.

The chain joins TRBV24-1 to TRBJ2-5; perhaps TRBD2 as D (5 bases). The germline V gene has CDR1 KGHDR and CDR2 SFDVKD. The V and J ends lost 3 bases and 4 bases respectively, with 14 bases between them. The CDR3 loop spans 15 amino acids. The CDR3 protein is CATSDPRGSGETQYF. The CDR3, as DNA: TGTGCCACCAGTGATCCCCGAGGGTCAGGAGAGACCCAGTACTTC.

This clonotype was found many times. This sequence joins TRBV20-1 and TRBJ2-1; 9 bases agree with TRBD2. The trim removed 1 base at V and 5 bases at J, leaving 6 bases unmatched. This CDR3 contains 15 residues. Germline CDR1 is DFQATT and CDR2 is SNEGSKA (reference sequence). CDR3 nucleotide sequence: TGCAGTGCTAGAGTCCTAGCGGGACAAAACAATGAGCAGTTCTTC. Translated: CSARVLAGQNNEQFF.

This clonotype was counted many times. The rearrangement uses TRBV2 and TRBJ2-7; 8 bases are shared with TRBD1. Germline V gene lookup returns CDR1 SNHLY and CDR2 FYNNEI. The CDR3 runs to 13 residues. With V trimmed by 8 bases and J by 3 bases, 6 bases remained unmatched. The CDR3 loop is CASDRGWNYEQYF. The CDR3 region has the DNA TGTGCCAGCGACAGGGGATGGAACTACGAGCAGTACTTC.

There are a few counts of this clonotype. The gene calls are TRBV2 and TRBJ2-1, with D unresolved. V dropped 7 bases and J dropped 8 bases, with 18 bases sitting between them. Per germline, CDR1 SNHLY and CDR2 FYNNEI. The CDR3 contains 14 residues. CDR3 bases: TGTGCCAGCAAGGCAGGCCAGACACCCCATGAGCAGTTCTTC. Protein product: CASKAGQTPHEQFF.

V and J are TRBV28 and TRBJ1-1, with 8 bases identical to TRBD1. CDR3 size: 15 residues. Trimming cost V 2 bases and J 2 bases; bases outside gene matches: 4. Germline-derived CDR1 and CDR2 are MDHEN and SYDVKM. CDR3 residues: CASSLGRGLNTEAFF. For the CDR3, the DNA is TGTGCCAGCAGTTTAGGCAGGGGGCTTAACACTGAAGCTTTCTTT.

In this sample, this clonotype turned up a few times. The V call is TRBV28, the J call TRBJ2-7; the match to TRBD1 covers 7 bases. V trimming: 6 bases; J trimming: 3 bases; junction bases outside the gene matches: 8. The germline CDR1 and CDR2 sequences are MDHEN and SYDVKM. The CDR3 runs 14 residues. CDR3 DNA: TGTGCCAGCAGCCAACCCCGGGACAGCTACGAGCAGTACTTC. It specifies CASSQPRDSYEQYF.

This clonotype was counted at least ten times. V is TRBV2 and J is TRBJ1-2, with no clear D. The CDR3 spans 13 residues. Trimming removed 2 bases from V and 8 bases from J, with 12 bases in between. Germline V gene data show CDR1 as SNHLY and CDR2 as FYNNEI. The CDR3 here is CASSERIRGGYTF. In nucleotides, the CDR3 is TGTGCCAGCAGTGAAAGGATCAGAGGCGGCTACACCTTC.

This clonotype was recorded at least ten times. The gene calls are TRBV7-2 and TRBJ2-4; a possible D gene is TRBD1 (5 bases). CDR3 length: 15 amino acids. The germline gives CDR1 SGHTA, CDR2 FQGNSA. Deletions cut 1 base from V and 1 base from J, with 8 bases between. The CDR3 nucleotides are TGTGCCAGCAGCTTAGGGGCAGGGGCCAAAAACATTCAGTACTTC. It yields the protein CASSLGAGAKNIQYF. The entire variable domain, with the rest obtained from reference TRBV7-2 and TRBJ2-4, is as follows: GAGVSQSPSNKVTEKGKDVELRCDPISGHTALYWYRQSLGQGLEFLIYFQGNSAPDKSGLPSDRFSAERTGGSVSTLTIQRTQQEDSAVYLCASSLGAGAKNIQYFGAGTRLSVL.

The CDR3 DNA is TGCGCCAGCAGCCTACAGGGAGGGTTCTCTGGGGCCAACGTCCTGACTTTC. Its translation is CASSLQGGFSGANVLTF. This rearrangement joins TRBV5-1 to TRBJ2-6; the D gene is possibly TRBD2 (7 bases). With 4 bases removed from V and 0 bases from J, the gap between germline ends came to 14 bases. The germline gives CDR1 SGHRS, CDR2 YFSETQ. CDR3 length: 17 residues. The full variable domain, rest sourced from reference TRBV5-1 and TRBJ2-6, is KAGVTQTPRYLIKTRGQQVTLSCSPISGHRSVSWYQQTPGQGLQFLFEYFSETQRNKGNFPGRFSGRQFSNSRSEMNVSTLELGDSALYLCASSLQGGFSGANVLTFGAGSRLTVL.

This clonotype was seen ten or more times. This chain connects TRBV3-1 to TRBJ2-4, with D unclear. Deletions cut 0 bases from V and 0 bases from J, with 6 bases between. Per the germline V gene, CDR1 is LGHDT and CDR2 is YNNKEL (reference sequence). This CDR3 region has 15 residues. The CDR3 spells CASSQEGLAKNIQYF. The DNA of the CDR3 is TGTGCCAGCAGCCAAGAAGGCCTAGCCAAAAACATTCAGTACTTC.

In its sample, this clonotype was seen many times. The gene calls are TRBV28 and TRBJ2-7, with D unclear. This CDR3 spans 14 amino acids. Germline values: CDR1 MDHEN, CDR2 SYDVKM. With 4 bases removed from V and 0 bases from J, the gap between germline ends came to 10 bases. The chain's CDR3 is CASSSGPSSYEQYF. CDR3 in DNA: TGTGCCAGCAGTTCCGGGCCCAGCTCCTACGAGCAGTACTTC.

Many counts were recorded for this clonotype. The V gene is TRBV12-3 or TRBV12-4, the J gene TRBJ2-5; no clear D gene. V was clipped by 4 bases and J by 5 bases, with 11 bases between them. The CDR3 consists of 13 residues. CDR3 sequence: CASSSRGVETQYF. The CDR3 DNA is TGTGCCAGCAGTTCTCGTGGGGTGGAGACCCAGTACTTC.